The 2 T cell receptor beta chains presented below share a single source sample, sequenced in a study of cytomegalovirus exposure and HLA in healthy donors. Primers for the PCR totalled 60 Vbeta and 13 Jbeta. Sequenced by immunoSEQ multiplex PCR; TCRdb stores in-frame clones only, minus some. The sample has under 150,000 clones; roughly 80% are singletons. Sequenced input: PBMCs. The receptor set was obtained from a woman in her forties in good health and CMV-seronegative.

On this clone: The junction does not match germline at one end; this may be a read error. The chain employs TRBV7-7 and TRBJ2-1; weak D call: TRBD2 (5 bases). CDR3 length: 13 amino acids. Germline CDR1 reads SSHAT; CDR2 reads FNYEAQ (reference sequence). CDR3 residues: CASSLDRGNEQFF. The DNA for the CDR3 is TGTGCTAGCAGCTTAGATCGGGGAAATGAGCAGTTCTTC.

This chain's CDR3 is CASSESGGGTEAFF. The CDR3 DNA follows: TGTGCCAGCAGTGAATCTGGGGGCGGCACTGAAGCTTTCTTT. The V gene is TRBV6-1, the J gene TRBJ1-1, with D tentatively TRBD1 (6 bases). Trimming took off 2 bases at V and 4 bases at J, with 11 bases between the two ends. Germline loops: CDR1 MNHNS, CDR2 SASEGT. This CDR3 comprises 14 residues.